This TCR beta chain derives from a study of T cell repertoires in cytomegalovirus infection. Study-wide results and caveats: Cumulative frequency of public TCR beta families picked out carriers of CMV plus the relevant HLA.

TCRdb called the reads again in MiXCR, with one record for every CDR3 protein. The sample carries about 140,000 distinct CDR3 sequences, about 32% recorded once. The CDR3 runs to 14 residues. The ends were cut back, 4 bases at V and 5 bases at J, with 9 bases in the middle. Many counts were recorded for this clonotype. The target antigen is unknown. The receptor was isolated from a human donor in good health (CMV status not recorded). Some clones in this sample may be carry-over from other donors' samples. Sequencing used CD8+ T cells from cultured PBMCs, obtained from culture after CMV antigen stimulation. The chain has TRBV12-3 or TRBV12-4 and TRBJ1-6, with D perhaps matching TRBD1 (5 bases). The CDR3 DNA reads TGTGCCAGCAGTTCGTCGACAGATAATTCACCCCTCCACTTT. Translating it yields CASSSSTDNSPLHF.